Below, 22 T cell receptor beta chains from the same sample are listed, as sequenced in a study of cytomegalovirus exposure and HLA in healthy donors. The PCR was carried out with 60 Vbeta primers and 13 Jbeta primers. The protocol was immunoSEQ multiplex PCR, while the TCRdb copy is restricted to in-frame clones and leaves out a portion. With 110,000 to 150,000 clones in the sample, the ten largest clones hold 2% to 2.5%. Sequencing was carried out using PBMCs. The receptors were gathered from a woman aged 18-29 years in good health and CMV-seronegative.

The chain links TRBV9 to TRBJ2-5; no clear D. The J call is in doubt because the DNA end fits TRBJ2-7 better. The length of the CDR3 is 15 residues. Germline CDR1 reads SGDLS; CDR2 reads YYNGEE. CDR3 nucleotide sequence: TGTGCCAGCAGCGTACCTGCGGTTTGGTCCGACGAGCAGTACTTC. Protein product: CASSVPAVWSDEQYF.

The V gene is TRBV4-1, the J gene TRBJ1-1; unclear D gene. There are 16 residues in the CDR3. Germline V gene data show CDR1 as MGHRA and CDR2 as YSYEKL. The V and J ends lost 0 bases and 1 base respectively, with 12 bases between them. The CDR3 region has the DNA TGCGCCAGCAGCCAAGACTCCCAGTGGGCGAACACTGAAGCTTTCTTT. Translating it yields CASSQDSQWANTEAFF.

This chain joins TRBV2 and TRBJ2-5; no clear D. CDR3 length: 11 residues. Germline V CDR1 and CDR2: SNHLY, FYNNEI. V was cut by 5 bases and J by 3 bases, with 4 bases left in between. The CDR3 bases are TGTGCCAGCAGTCCCGAAGAGACCCAGTACTTC. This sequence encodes CASSPEETQYF.

Written as DNA, the CDR3 is TGTGCCAGCAGTCGTACAGGGTTGCGGGAGACCCAGTACTTC. It translates to CASSRTGLRETQYF. The rearrangement uses TRBV6-5 and TRBJ2-5; D is perhaps TRBD1 (6 bases). The ends were cut back, 5 bases at V and 5 bases at J, with 15 bases in the middle. This CDR3 has 14 residues. CDR1 and CDR2 from the germline V gene are MNHEY and SVGAGI.

The CDR3 protein is CASSLAPLGLAGRDTQYF. The DNA of the CDR3 is TGTGCCAGCAGCTTAGCTCCCCTTGGACTAGCGGGACGGGATACGCAGTATTTT. V usage is TRBV7-6 and J usage is TRBJ2-3; 12 bases match TRBD2. From germline, CDR1 is SGHVS and CDR2 FNYEAQ. The CDR3 sequence is 18 residues long. V lost 0 bases to trimming and J lost 6 bases; unmatched junction nucleotides: 10.

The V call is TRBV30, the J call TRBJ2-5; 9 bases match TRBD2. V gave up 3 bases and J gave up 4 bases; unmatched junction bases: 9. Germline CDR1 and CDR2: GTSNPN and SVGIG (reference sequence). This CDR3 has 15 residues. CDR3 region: CAWRLMGLAGETQYF. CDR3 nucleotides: TGTGCCTGGAGGCTAATGGGACTAGCCGGAGAGACCCAGTACTTC.

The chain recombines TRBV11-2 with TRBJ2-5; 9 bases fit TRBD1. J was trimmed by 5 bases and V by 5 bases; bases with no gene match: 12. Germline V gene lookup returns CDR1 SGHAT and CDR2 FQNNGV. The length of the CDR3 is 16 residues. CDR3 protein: CASSPGNTGGVETQYF. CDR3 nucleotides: TGTGCCAGCAGCCCGGGGAATACAGGGGGCGTTGAGACCCAGTACTTC.

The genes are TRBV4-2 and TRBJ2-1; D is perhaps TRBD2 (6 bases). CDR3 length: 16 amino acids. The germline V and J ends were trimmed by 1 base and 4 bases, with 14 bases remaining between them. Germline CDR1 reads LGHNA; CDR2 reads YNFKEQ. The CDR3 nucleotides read TGTGCCAGCAGCCAAGCAACTAGCCCAACGTACAATGAGCAGTTCTTC. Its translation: CASSQATSPTYNEQFF.

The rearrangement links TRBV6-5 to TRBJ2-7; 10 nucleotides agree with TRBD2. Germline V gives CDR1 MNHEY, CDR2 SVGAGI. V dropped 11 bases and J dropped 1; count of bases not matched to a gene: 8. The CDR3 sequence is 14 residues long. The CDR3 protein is CASQAAGGSYEQYV. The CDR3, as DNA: TGTGCCTCCCAGGCAGCGGGAGGGTCCTACGAGCAGTACGTC.

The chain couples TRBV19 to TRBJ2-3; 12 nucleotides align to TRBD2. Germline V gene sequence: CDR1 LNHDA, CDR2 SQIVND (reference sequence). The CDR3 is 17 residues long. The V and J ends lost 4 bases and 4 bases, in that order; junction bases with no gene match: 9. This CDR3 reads CASSKRLAGDIPDTQYF. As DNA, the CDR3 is TGTGCCAGTAGTAAGCGACTAGCGGGAGATATTCCAGATACGCAGTATTTT.

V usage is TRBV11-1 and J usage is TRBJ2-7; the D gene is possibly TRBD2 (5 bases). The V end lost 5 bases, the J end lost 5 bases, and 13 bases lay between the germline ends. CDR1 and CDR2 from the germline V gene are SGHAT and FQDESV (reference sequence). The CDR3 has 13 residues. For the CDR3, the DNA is TGTGCCAGCAGCCCACCCCCCGGGAACGAGCAGTACTTC. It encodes CASSPPPGNEQYF.

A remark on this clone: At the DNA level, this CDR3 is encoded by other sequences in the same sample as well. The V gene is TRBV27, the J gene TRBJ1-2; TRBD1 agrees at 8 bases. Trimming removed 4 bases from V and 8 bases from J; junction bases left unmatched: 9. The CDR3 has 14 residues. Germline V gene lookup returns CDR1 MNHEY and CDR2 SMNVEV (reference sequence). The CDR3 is CASSSGQGRYGYTF. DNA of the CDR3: TGTGCCAGCAGTTCTGGACAGGGTCGGTACGGCTACACCTTC.

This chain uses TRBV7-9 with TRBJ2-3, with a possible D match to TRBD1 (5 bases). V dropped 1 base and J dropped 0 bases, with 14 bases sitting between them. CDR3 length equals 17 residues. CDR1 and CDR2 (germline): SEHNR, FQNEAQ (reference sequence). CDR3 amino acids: CASSLVWGRRSTDTQYF. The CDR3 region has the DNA TGTGCCAGCAGCTTAGTGTGGGGCAGGCGAAGCACAGATACGCAGTATTTT.

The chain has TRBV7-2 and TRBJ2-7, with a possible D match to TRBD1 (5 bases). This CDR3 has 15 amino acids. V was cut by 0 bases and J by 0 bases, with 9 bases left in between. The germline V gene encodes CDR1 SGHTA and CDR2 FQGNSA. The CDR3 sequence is CASSLAMGLSYEQYF. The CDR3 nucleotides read TGTGCCAGCAGCTTAGCGATGGGGCTCTCCTACGAGCAGTACTTC. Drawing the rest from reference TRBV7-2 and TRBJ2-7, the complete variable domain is GAGVSQSPSNKVTEKGKDVELRCDPISGHTALYWYRQSLGQGLEFLIYFQGNSAPDKSGLPSDRFSAERTGGSVSTLTIQRTQQEDSAVYLCASSLAMGLSYEQYFGPGTRLTVT.

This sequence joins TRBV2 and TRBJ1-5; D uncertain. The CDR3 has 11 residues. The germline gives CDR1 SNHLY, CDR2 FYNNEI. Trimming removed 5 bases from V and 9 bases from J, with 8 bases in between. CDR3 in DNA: TGTGCCAGCAGTACGCGGGGGCCCCAGCATTTT. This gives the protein CASSTRGPQHF.

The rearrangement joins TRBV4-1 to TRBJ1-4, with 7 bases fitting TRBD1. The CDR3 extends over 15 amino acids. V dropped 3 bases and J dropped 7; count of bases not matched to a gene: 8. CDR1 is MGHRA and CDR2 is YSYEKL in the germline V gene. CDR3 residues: CASSHPDRLGEKLFF. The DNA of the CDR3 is TGCGCCAGCAGCCATCCGGACAGGTTAGGTGAAAAACTGTTTTTT.

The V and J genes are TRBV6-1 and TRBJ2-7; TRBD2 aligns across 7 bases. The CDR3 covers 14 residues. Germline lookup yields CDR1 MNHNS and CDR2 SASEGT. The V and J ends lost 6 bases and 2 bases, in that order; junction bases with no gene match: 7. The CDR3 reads CASRGGTRTYEQYV. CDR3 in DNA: TGTGCCAGCAGGGGGGGGACCAGGACCTACGAGCAGTACGTC.

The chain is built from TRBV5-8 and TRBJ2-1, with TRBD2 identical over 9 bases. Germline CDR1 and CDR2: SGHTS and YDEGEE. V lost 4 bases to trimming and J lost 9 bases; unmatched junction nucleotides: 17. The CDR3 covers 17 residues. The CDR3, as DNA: TGTGCCAGCAGCGCGGCCTCGGCTAGCGGGGTCCAGGGTGAGCAGTTCTTC. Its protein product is CASSAASASGVQGEQFF.

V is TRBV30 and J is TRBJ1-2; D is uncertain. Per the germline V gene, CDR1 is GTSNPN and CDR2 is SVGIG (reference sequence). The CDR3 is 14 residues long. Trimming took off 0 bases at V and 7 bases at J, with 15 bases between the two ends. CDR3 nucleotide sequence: TGTGCCTGGAGTGTATTGTTTCCGGGTTTTGGCTACACCTTC. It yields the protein CAWSVLFPGFGYTF.

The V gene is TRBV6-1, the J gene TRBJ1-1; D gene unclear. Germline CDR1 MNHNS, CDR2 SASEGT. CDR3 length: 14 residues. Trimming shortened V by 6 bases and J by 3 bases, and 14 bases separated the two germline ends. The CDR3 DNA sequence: TGTGCCAGCAGGTACGGGATGGTAGACACTGAAGCTTTCTTT. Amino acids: CASRYGMVDTEAFF.

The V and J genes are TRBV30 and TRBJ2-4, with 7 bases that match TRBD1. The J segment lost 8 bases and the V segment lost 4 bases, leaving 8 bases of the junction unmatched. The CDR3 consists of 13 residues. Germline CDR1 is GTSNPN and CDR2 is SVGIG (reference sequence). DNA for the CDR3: TGTGCCTGGAAGAACAGGGGCCTTGACATTCAGTACTTC. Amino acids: CAWKNRGLDIQYF.

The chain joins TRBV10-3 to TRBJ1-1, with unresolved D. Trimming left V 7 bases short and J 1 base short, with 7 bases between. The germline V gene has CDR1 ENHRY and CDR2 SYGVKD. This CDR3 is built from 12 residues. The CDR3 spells CAIKGENTEAFF. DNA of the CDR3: TGTGCCATCAAGGGAGAGAACACTGAAGCTTTCTTT.